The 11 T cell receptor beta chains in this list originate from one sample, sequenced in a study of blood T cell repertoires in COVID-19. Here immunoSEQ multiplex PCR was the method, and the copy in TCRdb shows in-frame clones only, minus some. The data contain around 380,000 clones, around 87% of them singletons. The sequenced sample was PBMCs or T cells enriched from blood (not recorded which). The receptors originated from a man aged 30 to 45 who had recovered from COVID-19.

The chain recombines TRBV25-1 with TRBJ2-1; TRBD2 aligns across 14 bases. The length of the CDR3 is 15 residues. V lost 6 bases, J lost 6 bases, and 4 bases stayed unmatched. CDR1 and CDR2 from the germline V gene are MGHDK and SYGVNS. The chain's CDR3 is CASRSGTSGGNEQFF. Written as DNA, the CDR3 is TGTGCCAGCAGGAGTGGGACTAGCGGGGGCAATGAGCAGTTCTTC.

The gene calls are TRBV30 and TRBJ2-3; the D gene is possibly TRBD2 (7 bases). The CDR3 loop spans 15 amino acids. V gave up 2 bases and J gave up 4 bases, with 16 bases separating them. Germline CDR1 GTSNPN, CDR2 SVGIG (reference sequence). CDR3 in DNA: TGTGCCTGGAGTCCAACGGGGGGCGGTGCAGATACGCAGTATTTT. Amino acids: CAWSPTGGGADTQYF. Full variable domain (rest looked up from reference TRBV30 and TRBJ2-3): SQTIHQWPATLVQPVGSPLSLECTVEGTSNPNLYWYRQAAGRGLQLLFYSVGIGQISSEVPQNLSASRPQDRQFILSSKKLLLSDSGFYLCAWSPTGGGADTQYFGPGTRLTVL.

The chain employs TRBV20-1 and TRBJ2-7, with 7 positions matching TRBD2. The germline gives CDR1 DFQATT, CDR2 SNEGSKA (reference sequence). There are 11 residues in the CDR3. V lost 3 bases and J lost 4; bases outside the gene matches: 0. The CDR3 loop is CSASGGYEQYF. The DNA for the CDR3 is TGCAGTGCTAGCGGGGGGTACGAGCAGTACTTC.

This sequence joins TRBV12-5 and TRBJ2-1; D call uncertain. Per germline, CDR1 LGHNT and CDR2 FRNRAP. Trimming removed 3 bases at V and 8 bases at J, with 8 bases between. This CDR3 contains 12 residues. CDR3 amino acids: CASGFGVDEQFF. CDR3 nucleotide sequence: TGTGCTAGTGGTTTTGGAGTGGATGAGCAGTTCTTC.

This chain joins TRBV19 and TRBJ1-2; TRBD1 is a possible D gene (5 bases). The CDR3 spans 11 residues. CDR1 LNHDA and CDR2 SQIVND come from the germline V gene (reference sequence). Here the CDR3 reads CGKTAPAGYTF. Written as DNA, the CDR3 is TGTGGGAAGACAGCACCGGCGGGCTACACCTTC. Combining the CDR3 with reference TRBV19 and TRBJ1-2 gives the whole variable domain DGGITQSPKYLFRKEGQNVTLSCEQNLNHDAMYWYRQDPGQGLRLIYYSQIVNDFQKGDIAEGYSVSREKKESFPLTVTSAQKNPTAFYLCGKTAPAGYTFGSGTRLTVV.

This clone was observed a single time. This chain's CDR3 is CAIRPGLAGGNEQFF. CDR3 bases: TGTGCCATCCGCCCCGGACTAGCGGGGGGCAATGAGCAGTTCTTC. The chain links TRBV10-3 to TRBJ2-1; TRBD2 matches at 14 bases. The germline V gene encodes CDR1 ENHRY and CDR2 SYGVKD. CDR3 length: 15 residues. The V segment lost 8 bases and the J segment 6 bases; nucleotides outside the gene matches: 6.

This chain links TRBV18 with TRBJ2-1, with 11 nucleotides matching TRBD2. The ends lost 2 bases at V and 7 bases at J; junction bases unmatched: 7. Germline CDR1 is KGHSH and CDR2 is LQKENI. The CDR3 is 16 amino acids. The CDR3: CASSPKVLAGVNEQFF. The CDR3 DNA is TGTGCCAGCTCACCAAAGGTACTAGCGGGAGTTAATGAGCAGTTCTTC.

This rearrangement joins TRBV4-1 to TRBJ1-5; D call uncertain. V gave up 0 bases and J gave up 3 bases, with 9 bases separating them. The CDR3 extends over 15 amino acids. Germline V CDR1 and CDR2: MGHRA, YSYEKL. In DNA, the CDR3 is TGCGCCAGCAGCCAAGAAGGCGGATTCAATCAGCCCCAGCATTTT. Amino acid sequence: CASSQEGGFNQPQHF.

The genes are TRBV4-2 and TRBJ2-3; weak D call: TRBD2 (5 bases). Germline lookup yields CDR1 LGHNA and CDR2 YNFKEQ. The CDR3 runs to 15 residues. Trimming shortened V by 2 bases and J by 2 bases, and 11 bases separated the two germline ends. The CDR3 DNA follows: TGTGCCAGCAGCCAACCGGCGGGCCCCACAGATACGCAGTATTTT. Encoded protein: CASSQPAGPTDTQYF.

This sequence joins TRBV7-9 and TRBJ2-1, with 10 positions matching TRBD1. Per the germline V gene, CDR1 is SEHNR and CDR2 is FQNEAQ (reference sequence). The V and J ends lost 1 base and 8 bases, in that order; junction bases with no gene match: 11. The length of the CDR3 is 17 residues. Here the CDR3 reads CASSLVAGQGRADEQFF. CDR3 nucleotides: TGTGCCAGCAGCTTAGTTGCGGGACAGGGGCGCGCGGATGAGCAGTTCTTC.

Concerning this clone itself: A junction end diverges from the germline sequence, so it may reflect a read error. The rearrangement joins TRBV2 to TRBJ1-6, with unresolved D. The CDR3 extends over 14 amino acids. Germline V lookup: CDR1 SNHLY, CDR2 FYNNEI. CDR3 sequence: CASREGISGEPLHF. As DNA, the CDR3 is TGTGCCAGCAGAGAAGGGATCTCCGGAGAACCCCTCCACTTT.